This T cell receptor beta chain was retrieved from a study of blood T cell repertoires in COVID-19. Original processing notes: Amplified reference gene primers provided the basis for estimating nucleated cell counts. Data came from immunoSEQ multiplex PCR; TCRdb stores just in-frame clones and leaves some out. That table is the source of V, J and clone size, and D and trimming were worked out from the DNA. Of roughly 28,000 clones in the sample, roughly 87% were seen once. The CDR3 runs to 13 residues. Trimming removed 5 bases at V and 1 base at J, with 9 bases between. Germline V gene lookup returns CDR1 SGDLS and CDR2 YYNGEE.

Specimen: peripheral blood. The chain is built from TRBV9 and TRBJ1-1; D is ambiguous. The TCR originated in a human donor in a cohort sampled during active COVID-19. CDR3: CASSLGRNTEAFF. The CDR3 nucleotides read TGTGCCAGCAGTCTTGGCAGGAACACTGAAGCTTTCTTT.